Following are 10 T cell receptor beta chains from one sample sequenced in a study of identical twins. TCRdb independently ran MiXCR on the 5' RACE reads; one entry per CDR3 protein. Among 1.5 million to 2 million distinct CDR3 sequences listed, about 30% were seen once. Sequenced input: cord blood. These receptors were collected from a newborn girl in good health.

The rearrangement joins TRBV24-1 to TRBJ2-1; 11 nucleotides align to TRBD2. The DNA end is a closer match to TRBJ2-7, so the J assignment may be wrong. The CDR3 covers 17 residues. Germline V gene lookup returns CDR1 KGHDR and CDR2 SFDVKD. CDR3 loop: CATSEASGRLSYNEQYF. For the CDR3, the DNA is TGTGCCACCAGTGAGGCTAGCGGGAGGCTGTCCTACAATGAGCAGTACTTC.

This clonotype was detected ten times or more. The gene calls are TRBV29-1 and TRBJ2-7; 8 bases fit TRBD1. Unmatched junction bases numbered 18, after V lost 3 bases and J lost 5 bases. Looked up from germline, CDR1 is SQVTM and CDR2 is ANQGSEA. The CDR3 length is 17 residues. DNA of the CDR3: TGCAGCGTTGATATCCTAGGCCGGGACAGGCCTATACACGAGCAGTACTTC. Its translation is CSVDILGRDRPIHEQYF.

The chain couples TRBV27 to TRBJ1-2, with D uncertain. Per germline, CDR1 MNHEY and CDR2 SMNVEV (reference sequence). CDR3 length equals 14 residues. Trimming took 4 bases from V and 4 from J, leaving 13 bases between them. CDR3 sequence: CASSSAPPGYGYTF. Written as DNA, the CDR3 is TGTGCCAGCAGTTCTGCGCCCCCTGGCTATGGCTACACCTTC.

This clonotype has more than one count but fewer than ten. The chain recombines TRBV20-1 with TRBJ2-7; 8 bases line up with TRBD1. Per the germline V gene, CDR1 is DFQATT and CDR2 is SNEGSKA (reference sequence). The V and J ends lost 1 base and 0 bases, in that order; junction bases with no gene match: 5. The CDR3 sequence is 15 residues long. The CDR3, as DNA: TGCAGTGCTAGAGCGCGGGACAGGAGCTCCTACGAGCAGTACTTC. It specifies CSARARDRSSYEQYF.

This clonotype was seen only a few times. The rearrangement joins TRBV3-1 to TRBJ1-2; TRBD1 agrees at 7 bases. This CDR3 has 16 residues. The germline V gene has CDR1 LGHDT and CDR2 YNNKEL (reference sequence). V shed 1 base and J 3 bases; nucleotides not matched to a gene: 8. The CDR3 reads CASSQGEQGYDYGYTF. The CDR3 region has the DNA TGTGCCAGCAGCCAAGGTGAACAGGGGTATGACTATGGCTACACCTTC.

This clonotype was counted a few times. The chain couples TRBV5-1 to TRBJ2-3; TRBD1 is a possible D gene (5 bases). This CDR3 spans 13 amino acids. The germline V gene encodes CDR1 SGHRS and CDR2 YFSETQ. Trimming shortened V by 8 bases and J by 6 bases, and 16 bases separated the two germline ends. CDR3 sequence (DNA): TGCGCCAGTTATGCTAGGGGTCGGGATACGCAGTATTTT. Protein product: CASYARGRDTQYF.

The chain joins TRBV10-3 to TRBJ2-3; 10 bases agree with TRBD2. This CDR3 has 17 amino acids. The germline CDR1 and CDR2 sequences are ENHRY and SYGVKD. The V gene end was trimmed by 0 bases and the J gene end by 3 bases; junction bases not matched to a gene: 6. The CDR3 DNA sequence: TGTGCCATCAGTGAGTCCCGACTAGCGGGTCAGACAGATACGCAGTATTTT. It specifies CAISESRLAGQTDTQYF.

This rearrangement joins TRBV11-2 to TRBJ2-3; D gene ambiguous. Germline V gene sequence: CDR1 SGHAT, CDR2 FQNNGV. The CDR3 runs 13 residues. With 5 bases removed from V and 6 bases from J, the gap between germline ends came to 12 bases. The CDR3 reads CASSPSPPDTQYF. In DNA form, the CDR3 reads TGTGCCAGCAGCCCCTCACCCCCGGATACGCAGTATTTT.

This sequence joins TRBV6-1 and TRBJ2-7; the D gene is possibly TRBD2 (5 bases). Per the germline V gene, CDR1 is MNHNS and CDR2 is SASEGT. V was shortened by 3 bases and J by 0 bases, with 12 bases between the two germline ends. The CDR3 covers 15 residues. DNA for the CDR3: TGTGCCAGCAGTGACCCCGTGACTACCTCCTACGAGCAGTACTTC. This codes for CASSDPVTTSYEQYF.

This clonotype has just a few counts. The chain carries TRBV10-2 and TRBJ2-3; TRBD2 matches 8 bases. Looked up from germline, CDR1 is WSHSY and CDR2 is SAAADI. The ends lost 1 base at V and 2 bases at J; junction bases unmatched: 2. The CDR3 covers 15 residues. The CDR3 coding sequence is TGCGCCAGCAGTGAGTTTAGCGGGACCACAGATACGCAGTATTTT. This sequence encodes CASSEFSGTTDTQYF.